This TCR beta chain is from a study of T cells in localized non-small cell lung cancer. The data were produced by immunoSEQ multiplex PCR, yet TCRdb's version contains in-frame clones alone and is incomplete. The sample contains more than 15,000 clones, about 90% of which appear only once. The CDR3 runs to 10 residues. Germline V gene lookup returns CDR1 SEHNR and CDR2 FQNEAQ (reference sequence). Trimming pared 10 bases from V and 5 bases from J, leaving 8 bases between. The specimen comprised peripheral blood, sampled before any cancer treatment. The receptor was isolated from a woman aged 35-75 years with stage I lung adenocarcinoma. The J gene is TRBJ2-5, the V gene TRBV7-9; no clear D. CDR3 in amino acids: CATGGETQYF. The CDR3 region has the DNA TGTGCCACAGGTGGGGAGACCCAGTACTTC.